This T cell receptor beta chain was recorded in a study of OX40 agonist ivuxolimab in advanced cancers. Regarding the study as a whole: Expanded peripheral T cell antigen specificity was not determined.

Method: immunoSEQ multiplex PCR; TCRdb's copy keeps in-frame clones and lacks some. The sample yields about 38,000 clones, over 80% seen once. This CDR3 has 14 amino acids. Germline lookup yields CDR1 SGHNT and CDR2 YYREEE (reference sequence). The V end was cut by 1 base, the J end by 4 bases, with 11 bases between. This clone appeared a single time. No antigen is known for it. Sequenced here: CD4+ or CD8+ T cells sorted from blood, sampled in a trial of the OX40 agonist ivuxolimab. This TCR came from an adult with an advanced solid tumor such as melanoma, head and neck, liver or kidney cancer. The chain carries TRBV5-4 and TRBJ2-5; D is uncertain. The CDR3 sequence: CASSLMGSGETQYF. The CDR3 DNA follows: TGTGCCAGCAGCTTGATGGGAAGTGGAGAGACCCAGTACTTC.